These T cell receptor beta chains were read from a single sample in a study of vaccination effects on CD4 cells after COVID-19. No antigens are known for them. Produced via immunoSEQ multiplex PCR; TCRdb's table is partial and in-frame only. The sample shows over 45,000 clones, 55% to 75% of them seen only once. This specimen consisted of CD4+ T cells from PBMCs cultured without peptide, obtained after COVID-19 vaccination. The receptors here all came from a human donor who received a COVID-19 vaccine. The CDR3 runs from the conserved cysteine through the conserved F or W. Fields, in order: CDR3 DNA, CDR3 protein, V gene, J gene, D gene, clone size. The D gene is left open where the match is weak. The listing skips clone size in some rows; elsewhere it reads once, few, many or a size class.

CDR3 DNA: TGTGCCAGCAGCGTTCTAGCGGGGGGACTTTCAGATACGCAGTATTTT
CDR3 protein: CASSVLAGGLSDTQYF
V gene: TRBV5-4
J gene: TRBJ2-3
D gene: TRBD2
clone size: .

CDR3 DNA: TGTGCCAGCAGCGTAGAGCTCGACACAGGGGCTGAAAAACTGTTTTTT
CDR3 protein: CASSVELDTGAEKLFF
V gene: TRBV9
J gene: TRBJ1-4
D gene: TRBD1
clone size: few

CDR3 DNA: TGTGCCAGCAGCGCGGCGGGTTTGAGCAATCAGCCCCAGCATTTT
CDR3 protein: CASSAAGLSNQPQHF
V gene: TRBV6-4
J gene: TRBJ1-5
D gene: .
clone size: many

CDR3 DNA: TGTGCCAGCACCATGACAGGGTTTCGGACTGAAGCTTTCTTT
CDR3 protein: CASTMTGFRTEAFF
V gene: TRBV6-5
J gene: TRBJ1-1
D gene: TRBD1
clone size: .

CDR3 DNA: TGTGCCAGCAGGGACCCAGGGGGAATGGCTTTCTTT
CDR3 protein: CASRDPGGMAFF
V gene: TRBV6-5
J gene: TRBJ1-1
D gene: TRBD1
clone size: few

CDR3 DNA: TGCGCCAGCAGCTTGGCCACGGCGGAAGAGACCCAGTACTTC
CDR3 protein: CASSLATAEETQYF
V gene: TRBV5-1
J gene: TRBJ2-5
D gene: .
clone size: once

CDR3 DNA: TGTGCCAGCAGAGGACAGGGGGCGCGGGACACTGAAGCTTTCTTT
CDR3 protein: CASRGQGARDTEAFF
V gene: TRBV2
J gene: TRBJ1-1
D gene: TRBD1
clone size: few

CDR3 DNA: TGTGCCATCAGGCAGGGGGCAAATCAGCCCCAGCATTTT
CDR3 protein: CAIRQGANQPQHF
V gene: TRBV10-3
J gene: TRBJ1-5
D gene: TRBD1
clone size: few

CDR3 DNA: TGCGCCAGCAGCTTGTTTATGGTCAGCACAGATACGCAGTATTTT
CDR3 protein: CASSLFMVSTDTQYF
V gene: TRBV5-1
J gene: TRBJ2-3
D gene: .
clone size: .

CDR3 DNA: TGCACCTACGTCACAGGGAGCTTTAATGAAAAACTGTTTTTT
CDR3 protein: CTYVTGSFNEKLFF
V gene: TRBV1
J gene: TRBJ1-4
D gene: .
clone size: .

CDR3 DNA: TGTGCCAGCAGTGTAGGGGGTTGTGGATTC
CDR3 protein: CASSVGGCGF
V gene: TRBV25-1
J gene: TRBJ2-7
D gene: .
clone size: .

CDR3 DNA: TGTGCCAGTAGTCCCCGGGGAGCATATGGCTACACCTTC
CDR3 protein: CASSPRGAYGYTF
V gene: TRBV19
J gene: TRBJ1-2
D gene: .
clone size: .

CDR3 DNA: TGTGCCAGCAGCTTGGTTGGCCCCTCTGGGGCCAACGTCCTGACTTTC
CDR3 protein: CASSLVGPSGANVLTF
V gene: TRBV5-6
J gene: TRBJ2-6
D gene: .
clone size: .

CDR3 DNA: TGCGCCAGCAGCCCCCTTTATATAAGGACACTCAAAAGGGACTACAATGAGCAGTTCTTC
CDR3 protein: CASSPLYIRTLKRDYNEQFF
V gene: TRBV5-1
J gene: TRBJ2-1
D gene: .
clone size: .

CDR3 DNA: TGTGCCAGTAGTATAGACACGATCCGGAGGGATACGCAGTATTTT
CDR3 protein: CASSIDTIRRDTQYF
V gene: TRBV19
J gene: TRBJ2-3
D gene: .
clone size: once

CDR3 DNA: TGTGCCAGCAGCCGGGATCAGCTCGGGGAGCTGTTTTTT
CDR3 protein: CASSRDQLGELFF
V gene: TRBV3-1/TRBV3-2
J gene: TRBJ2-2
D gene: .
clone size: .

CDR3 DNA: TGTGCCAGCAGCTTACGCGGGATGGATACGCAGTATTTT
CDR3 protein: CASSLRGMDTQYF
V gene: TRBV11-2
J gene: TRBJ2-3
D gene: .
clone size: .

CDR3 DNA: TGTGCCAGCAGCTTAGGACAGGGTCCTAATGAAAAACTGTTTTTT
CDR3 protein: CASSLGQGPNEKLFF
V gene: TRBV7-9
J gene: TRBJ1-4
D gene: TRBD1
clone size: .

CDR3 DNA: TGTGCCAGCAGTTCCGGGACATTAGCCAAAAACATTCAGTACTTC
CDR3 protein: CASSSGTLAKNIQYF
V gene: TRBV5-8
J gene: TRBJ2-4
D gene: .
clone size: .

CDR3 DNA: TGTGCCAGCAGCGTAGGCGACGGGATAAGGGAAAAACTGTTTTTT
CDR3 protein: CASSVGDGIREKLFF
V gene: TRBV9
J gene: TRBJ1-4
D gene: .
clone size: .

CDR3 DNA: TGTGCCAGCAGCTTGGTGGGGGCCGGGGATTACCGGGCCAACGTCCTGACTTTC
CDR3 protein: CASSLVGAGDYRANVLTF
V gene: TRBV5-6
J gene: TRBJ2-6
D gene: .
clone size: .

CDR3 DNA: TGTGCCAGCACCCCGGCCGGGGGTGTGGGCTACACCTTC
CDR3 protein: CASTPAGGVGYTF
V gene: TRBV5-8
J gene: TRBJ1-2
D gene: .
clone size: .

CDR3 DNA: TGTGCCATCAGTGATAAGACTAGCGGAAGGACAGATACGCAGTATTTT
CDR3 protein: CAISDKTSGRTDTQYF
V gene: TRBV10-3
J gene: TRBJ2-3
D gene: TRBD2
clone size: .

CDR3 DNA: TGTGCCAGCAGCTTAATCGACCACAATCAGCCCCAGCATTTT
CDR3 protein: CASSLIDHNQPQHF
V gene: TRBV7-9
J gene: TRBJ1-5
D gene: .
clone size: .

CDR3 DNA: TGTGCCAGCAGCTTAGAACCTTTGGGGCCCTATGGCTACACCTTC
CDR3 protein: CASSLEPLGPYGYTF
V gene: TRBV7-8
J gene: TRBJ1-2
D gene: .
clone size: .

CDR3 DNA: TGTGCCAGCAGCCACGCGGGCGGGGGTAGCTCCTACGAGCAGTACTTC
CDR3 protein: CASSHAGGGSSYEQYF
V gene: TRBV4-2
J gene: TRBJ2-7
D gene: TRBD2
clone size: once

CDR3 DNA: TGTGCCACCCGACGGAGCACAGATACGCAGTATTTT
CDR3 protein: CATRRSTDTQYF
V gene: TRBV27
J gene: TRBJ2-3
D gene: .
clone size: once

CDR3 DNA: TGTGCCAGTAGTATCGGGACAGGGGGCCCCTACGAGCAGTACTTC
CDR3 protein: CASSIGTGGPYEQYF
V gene: TRBV19
J gene: TRBJ2-7
D gene: TRBD1
clone size: .

CDR3 DNA: TGTGCCAGCAGCCCCACACGAACCGGGACAGGTAGTTCACCCCTCCACTTT
CDR3 protein: CASSPTRTGTGSSPLHF
V gene: TRBV3-1/TRBV3-2
J gene: TRBJ1-6
D gene: TRBD1
clone size: few

CDR3 DNA: TGTGCCAGCACCCCTAGCGGGGGGTCCTACAATGAGCAGTTCTTC
CDR3 protein: CASTPSGGSYNEQFF
V gene: TRBV6-5
J gene: TRBJ2-1
D gene: TRBD2
clone size: .

CDR3 DNA: TGCGCCAGCACCAGGGAAGGATCAGATACGCAGTATTTT
CDR3 protein: CASTREGSDTQYF
V gene: TRBV10-1
J gene: TRBJ2-3
D gene: .
clone size: .

CDR3 DNA: TGCGCCAGCAGCTCTTTGGGGCTAGGCGAGCAGTACTTC
CDR3 protein: CASSSLGLGEQYF
V gene: TRBV5-1
J gene: TRBJ2-7
D gene: .
clone size: .

CDR3 DNA: TGTGCCAGCAGCTTGAGCACACAGGGGCTCACTGAAGCTTTCTTT
CDR3 protein: CASSLSTQGLTEAFF
V gene: TRBV5-4
J gene: TRBJ1-1
D gene: TRBD1
clone size: few

CDR3 DNA: TGTGCCAGCAGCGTGGGACTAGCCGAAATCTACGAGCAGTACTTC
CDR3 protein: CASSVGLAEIYEQYF
V gene: TRBV2
J gene: TRBJ2-7
D gene: TRBD2
clone size: once

CDR3 DNA: TGTGCCAGCAGCTTGGAAGGAAGTATGAACACTGAAGCTTTCTTT
CDR3 protein: CASSLEGSMNTEAFF
V gene: TRBV5-4
J gene: TRBJ1-1
D gene: .
clone size: .

CDR3 DNA: TGTGCCAGCACCATGACAGGGAACAATGAGCAGTTCTTC
CDR3 protein: CASTMTGNNEQFF
V gene: TRBV7-8
J gene: TRBJ2-1
D gene: TRBD1
clone size: .

CDR3 DNA: TGCGCCAGCAGGGGCGGGAACACCGGGGAGCTGTTTTTT
CDR3 protein: CASRGGNTGELFF
V gene: TRBV5-1
J gene: TRBJ2-2
D gene: .
clone size: .

CDR3 DNA: TGTGCCAGTAGGGGGAACTCCTACGAGCAGTACTTC
CDR3 protein: CASRGNSYEQYF
V gene: TRBV19
J gene: TRBJ2-7
D gene: .
clone size: .

CDR3 DNA: TGTGCCATCAAGCCTAGCGGGGAAGAGACCCAGTACTTC
CDR3 protein: CAIKPSGEETQYF
V gene: TRBV10-3
J gene: TRBJ2-5
D gene: TRBD2
clone size: .

CDR3 DNA: TGCGCCAGCAGCTTGGACAGCAGTTGGAACACTGAAGCTTTCTTT
CDR3 protein: CASSLDSSWNTEAFF
V gene: TRBV5-1
J gene: TRBJ1-1
D gene: .
clone size: once

CDR3 DNA: TGTGCCAGCAGCCCGATAGACCACACAGATACGCAGTATTTT
CDR3 protein: CASSPIDHTDTQYF
V gene: TRBV7-8
J gene: TRBJ2-3
D gene: .
clone size: .